This T cell receptor (beta chain) was recorded in a study of T cell repertoires in cytomegalovirus infection. From the reads, TCRdb called clonotypes with MiXCR, one entry per CDR3 protein. The sample includes a few hundred thousand distinct CDR3 sequences, over 15% of them seen just once. This clonotype has more than one count but fewer than ten. Its antigen is currently unknown. Study-wide findings and caveats: The ex vivo response was dominated by HLA-C-restricted CMV-specific TCR beta clonotypes.

The length of the CDR3 is 13 residues. Germline lookup yields CDR1 MNHEY and CDR2 SVGAGI. V lost 0 bases and J lost 13, with 12 bases in between. The chain combines TRBV6-5 with TRBJ1-4; D remains unclear. The sample taken for sequencing was CD8+ T cells from PBMCs. This receptor was identified in a human donor in good health (CMV status not recorded). Some clones in this sample may be carry-over from other donors' samples. The CDR3, as DNA: TGTGCCAGCAGTTACTCAAGCGGTTGGGGACTGTTTTTT. Translating it yields CASSYSSGWGLFF.